These 15 T cell receptor beta chains were sequenced from one sample in a study of cytomegalovirus exposure and HLA in healthy donors. The PCR was carried out with 60 Vbeta primers and 13 Jbeta primers. The data were produced by immunoSEQ multiplex PCR, yet TCRdb's version contains in-frame clones alone and is incomplete. Among 130,000 or so clones listed, roughly 78% were seen once. Sequenced material: PBMCs. The receptor source for this set is a man between 45 and 60 years old in good health and CMV-seropositive.

The rearrangement joins TRBV19 to TRBJ2-3, with 11 bases lining up with TRBD1. Trimming cost V 7 bases and J 5 bases; bases outside gene matches: 5. The CDR3 loop spans 14 amino acids. Germline V CDR1 and CDR2: LNHDA, SQIVND (reference sequence). The CDR3 spells CASTSGTGGDTQYF. Written as DNA, the CDR3 is TGTGCCAGTACCTCCGGGACAGGGGGAGATACGCAGTATTTT. The whole variable domain, filled in from reference TRBV19 and TRBJ2-3, reads DGGITQSPKYLFRKEGQNVTLSCEQNLNHDAMYWYRQDPGQGLRLIYYSQIVNDFQKGDIAEGYSVSREKKESFPLTVTSAQKNPTAFYLCASTSGTGGDTQYFGPGTRLTVL.

V is TRBV2 and J is TRBJ2-7; maybe TRBD1 (6 bases). The germline CDR1 and CDR2 sequences are SNHLY and FYNNEI. This CDR3 contains 12 residues. Deletions cut 8 bases from V and 4 bases from J, with 12 bases between. The CDR3 protein is CASGTTGYEQYF. The CDR3 nucleotides are TGTGCCAGCGGTACCACAGGGTACGAGCAGTACTTC.

In its sample, this clone was seen a few times. J is TRBJ2-5 and V is TRBV6-1, with 7 bases that match TRBD2. The CDR3 has 15 residues. The germline gives CDR1 MNHNS, CDR2 SASEGT. V dropped 3 bases and J dropped 5; count of bases not matched to a gene: 9. CDR3 coding DNA: TGTGCCAGCAGTGAGGGGGGGGAAAGATGGGAGACCCAGTACTTC. Its translation: CASSEGGERWETQYF.

The chain couples TRBV5-4 to TRBJ2-3; 9 bases line up with TRBD1. This CDR3 has 15 amino acids. V lost 6 bases, J lost 3 bases, and 8 bases stayed unmatched. The V gene's germline CDR1 is SGHNT and CDR2 YYREEE (reference sequence). Written as DNA, the CDR3 is TGTGCCAGCACCGGGACAGGGACCAAGACAGATACGCAGTATTTT. Amino acid sequence: CASTGTGTKTDTQYF.

The rearrangement joins TRBV5-4 to TRBJ2-5; weak D call: TRBD2 (7 bases). Per germline, CDR1 SGHNT and CDR2 YYREEE (reference sequence). V was shortened by 3 bases and J by 5 bases, with 14 bases between the two germline ends. This CDR3 is built from 14 residues. The CDR3 sequence: CASSYGGRGETQYF. DNA for the CDR3: TGTGCCAGCAGCTACGGGGGGCGCGGGGAGACCCAGTACTTC. Complete variable domain (other parts from reference TRBV5-4 and TRBJ2-5): ETGVTQSPTHLIKTRGQQVTLRCSSQSGHNTVSWYQQALGQGPQFIFQYYREEENGRGNFPPRFSGLQFPNYSSELNVNALELDDSALYLCASSYGGRGETQYFGPGTRLLVL.

This clone was counted a single time. This rearrangement joins TRBV27 to TRBJ2-7; D gene uncertain. CDR3 length: 11 residues. Trimming stripped 4 bases from V and 4 bases from J, with 5 bases between. Per germline, CDR1 MNHEY and CDR2 SMNVEV (reference sequence). As DNA, the CDR3 is TGTGCCAGCAGTTCCCATTACGAGCAGTACTTC. Translation gives CASSSHYEQYF.

Comment on this clone: Other nucleotide sequences in the sample specify the same CDR3. The V gene is TRBV7-2, the J gene TRBJ1-5; a weak D match, TRBD1 (5 bases). The CDR3 spans 14 residues. V lost 5 bases, J lost 1 base, and 9 bases lay in between. The V gene's germline CDR1 is SGHTA and CDR2 FQGNSA. CDR3 bases: TGTGCCAGCAGCCCGGCAGGGAGCAATCAGCCCCAGCATTTT. Its protein product is CASSPAGSNQPQHF.

The chain combines TRBV6-5 with TRBJ2-2; 7 bases match TRBD1. Germline lookup yields CDR1 MNHEY and CDR2 SVGAGI. V shed 2 bases and J 5 bases; nucleotides not matched to a gene: 2. This CDR3 spans 14 amino acids. CDR3 in amino acids: CASSYIRGTGELFF. The CDR3 DNA is TGTGCCAGCAGTTACATCAGGGGGACCGGGGAGCTGTTTTTT.

V and J are TRBV7-2 and TRBJ1-2; TRBD1 might be the D (5 bases). The CDR3 is 15 amino acids. Germline V gene lookup returns CDR1 SGHTA and CDR2 FQGNSA. V was cut by 5 bases and J by 0 bases, with 13 bases left in between. CDR3 nucleotides: TGTGCCAGCAGCCGAAACAGGATTACTAACTATGGCTACACCTTC. The encoded protein is CASSRNRITNYGYTF.

This chain connects TRBV27 to TRBJ2-7; D is unresolved. CDR1 is MNHEY, CDR2 SMNVEV, per germline (reference sequence). V lost 2 bases to trimming and J lost 0 bases, with 8 bases between them. The CDR3 totals 14 residues. The CDR3 reads CASSLGRSSYEQYF. The DNA for the CDR3 is TGTGCCAGCAGTTTAGGCCGGAGCTCCTACGAGCAGTACTTC.

The chain couples TRBV6-5 to TRBJ2-5; 9 positions agree with TRBD2. The CDR3 length is 14 residues. Germline CDR1 is MNHEY and CDR2 is SVGAGI. V lost 2 bases, J lost 2 bases, and 0 bases stayed unmatched. CDR3 sequence reads: CASSYGLAQETQYF. The CDR3 DNA sequence: TGTGCCAGCAGTTACGGACTAGCGCAAGAGACCCAGTACTTC.

The chain recombines TRBV7-9 with TRBJ1-3; TRBD1 might be the D (5 bases). This CDR3 spans 14 amino acids. V was pared by 5 bases and J by 4 bases, with 12 bases between. Germline values: CDR1 SEHNR, CDR2 FQNEAQ (reference sequence). CDR3 in DNA: TGTGCCAGCAGCGTGGCGGGGCCGGGAAACACCATATATTTT. Its protein product is CASSVAGPGNTIYF.

This chain links TRBV4-3 with TRBJ2-7; 8 nucleotides match TRBD1. This CDR3 is built from 15 residues. CDR1 LGHNA and CDR2 YSLEER come from the germline V gene. V lost 4 bases, J lost 2 bases, and 7 bases stayed unmatched. CDR3: CASSRSDRDTYEQYF. CDR3 sequence (DNA): TGCGCCAGCAGCCGGTCGGACAGGGACACCTACGAGCAGTACTTC.

This rearrangement joins TRBV7-6 to TRBJ1-1, with D possibly TRBD1 on 6 matching bases. The CDR3 has 14 amino acids. The V end was cut by 4 bases, the J end by 8 bases, with 17 bases between. CDR1 SGHVS and CDR2 FNYEAQ come from the germline V gene. CDR3 residues: CASSSYRVDGEAFF. CDR3 nucleotide sequence: TGTGCCAGCAGCTCCTACAGGGTCGATGGGGAAGCTTTCTTT.

The rearrangement joins TRBV5-1 to TRBJ2-7; 9 bases are a match to TRBD1. This CDR3 is 15 amino acids long. J lost 3 bases, V lost 4 bases, and 8 bases had no gene match. Looked up from germline, CDR1 is SGHRS and CDR2 is YFSETQ. This chain's CDR3 is CASSLAGTGHYEQYF. DNA for the CDR3: TGCGCCAGCAGCCTGGCTGGGACAGGGCACTACGAGCAGTACTTC.